This T cell receptor beta chain originates from a study of blood T cells in healthy people across ages. Notes on the study in general: Unsorted PBMC input precluded a conclusive naive versus antigen-experienced comparison. Researchers deemed the diversity estimates from one million T cells underestimates.

This CDR3 contains 13 residues. Per the germline V gene, CDR1 is MRHNA and CDR2 is SNTAGT. Trimming removed 4 bases at V and 6 bases at J, with 12 bases between. The authors ran a second PCR of about 7 to 12 cycles using a sample-barcoded 5' primer and a J-beta primer mix. From the 5' RACE reads, TCRdb called clonotypes with MiXCR, one entry per CDR3 protein. There are 1,300,000 or so distinct CDR3 sequences in the sample; roughly 64% occur only once, and 6.5% to 8.5% lies in the top ten. Of note for this clonotype: Its antigen remains unidentified.

The clonotype comes from a man aged 18 to 30 in good health. The chain joins TRBV6-4 to TRBJ1-2; tentatively, D is TRBD1 (6 bases). Sample: blood. CDR3 in amino acids: CASSASGADGYTF. In DNA form, the CDR3 reads TGTGCCAGCAGTGCGTCAGGGGCGGATGGCTACACCTTC.